This record concerns one T cell receptor beta chain sequence. An end of the junction differs from the germline gene, which may be a read error. This record belongs to a study of cytomegalovirus exposure and HLA in healthy donors. The PCR used 60 Vbeta and 13 Jbeta primers. The repertoire was sequenced with immunoSEQ multiplex PCR; TCRdb's copy has only in-frame clones and lacks some. The ten top clones account for roughly 1.3%, within a sample of about 170,000 clones. The CDR3 is 13 residues long. Germline lookup yields CDR1 MNHNS and CDR2 SASEGT. The TCR originated in a woman in her fifties or sixties in good health and CMV-seronegative. The chain uses TRBV6-1 and TRBJ1-1; no clear D gene. The specimen was PBMCs. The DNA of the CDR3 is TGTGCCAGCAGGGAAGTAACGCGCGGTGAAGCTTTCTTT. It translates to CASREVTRGEAFF.